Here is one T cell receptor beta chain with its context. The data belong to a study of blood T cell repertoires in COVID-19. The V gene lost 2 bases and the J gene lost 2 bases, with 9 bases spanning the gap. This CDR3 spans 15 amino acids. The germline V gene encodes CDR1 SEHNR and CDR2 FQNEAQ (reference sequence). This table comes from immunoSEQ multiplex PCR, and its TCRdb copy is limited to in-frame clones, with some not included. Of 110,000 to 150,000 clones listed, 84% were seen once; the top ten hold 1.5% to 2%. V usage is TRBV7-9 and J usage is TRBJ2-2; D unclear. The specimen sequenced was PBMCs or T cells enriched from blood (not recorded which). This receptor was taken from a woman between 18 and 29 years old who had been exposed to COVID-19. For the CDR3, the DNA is TGTGCCAGCAGCTTATCCTCTCCTAACACCGGGGAGCTGTTTTTT. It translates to CASSLSSPNTGELFF.